Below, 6 T cell receptor beta chains from the same sample are listed, as sequenced in a study of molecular identifiers for immune sequencing clone quantification. TCRdb reprocessed the PCR reads via MiXCR and lists one record per CDR3 protein. The sample records 250,000 to 400,000 distinct CDR3 sequences, about a fifth being singletons. Sequencing was performed on naive CD8+ T cells from blood, with Jurkat cell RNA spiked in. Subset given: FACS-sorted CD8+CD4-CCR7+CD45RA+ naive T cells. The source of these receptors is a human donor in good health. Some libraries in this study had Jurkat cell RNA spiked in.

This sequence joins TRBV12-5 and TRBJ2-1; D may be TRBD2 (5 bases). The CDR3 contains 16 residues. The germline gives CDR1 LGHNT, CDR2 FRNRAP. V was clipped by 6 bases and J by 8 bases, with 23 bases between them. CDR3: CASGLGGSHSYHEQFF. Written as DNA, the CDR3 is TGTGCTAGTGGCCTCGGTGGGAGCCACTCGTACCATGAGCAGTTCTTC. Together with reference TRBV12-5 and TRBJ2-1, the CDR3 gives the full variable domain: DARVTQTPRHKVTEMGQEVTMRCQPILGHNTVFWYRQTMMQGLELLAYFRNRAPLDDSGMPKDRFSAEMPDATLATLKIQPSEPRDSAVYFCASGLGGSHSYHEQFFGPGTRLTVL.

A few counts support this clonotype. The rearrangement uses TRBV19 and TRBJ2-3; D is uncertain. Germline CDR1 is LNHDA and CDR2 is SQIVND (reference sequence). The CDR3 covers 13 residues. V was trimmed by 1 base and J by 2 bases, leaving 4 bases between them. DNA of the CDR3: TGTGCCAGTAGTATAGTCCACACAGATACGCAGTATTTT. This translates into CASSIVHTDTQYF. The entire variable domain, with the rest obtained from reference TRBV19 and TRBJ2-3, is as follows: DGGITQSPKYLFRKEGQNVTLSCEQNLNHDAMYWYRQDPGQGLRLIYYSQIVNDFQKGDIAEGYSVSREKKESFPLTVTSAQKNPTAFYLCASSIVHTDTQYFGPGTRLTVL.

At least ten counts were recorded for this clonotype. This chain connects TRBV6-2 or TRBV6-3 to TRBJ1-1; D is undetermined. This CDR3 is built from 15 residues. Trimming stripped 4 bases from V and 8 bases from J, with 20 bases between. Germline CDR1 is MNHEY and CDR2 is SVGEGT. The CDR3 spells CASSSVPAFPPEAFF. CDR3 bases: TGTGCCAGCAGTTCAGTCCCGGCGTTCCCCCCAGAAGCTTTCTTT.

This clonotype was counted ten times or more. The chain combines TRBV20-1 with TRBJ1-5, with D perhaps TRBD1 (5 bases). Trimming took off 0 bases at V and 0 bases at J, with 12 bases between the two ends. This CDR3 is 16 amino acids long. CDR1 DFQATT and CDR2 SNEGSKA come from the germline V gene (reference sequence). CDR3 protein: CSARETGDYSNQPQHF. The CDR3 region has the DNA TGCAGTGCTAGAGAAACAGGAGATTATAGCAATCAGCCCCAGCATTTT.

The sample holds many counts of this clonotype. The chain links TRBV7-6 to TRBJ2-5; tentative D call: TRBD1 (5 bases). The CDR3 consists of 14 residues. Germline CDR1 and CDR2: SGHVS and FNYEAQ. V dropped 5 bases and J dropped 0 bases, with 10 bases sitting between them. The CDR3 DNA is TGTGCCAGCAGCCGCTACAGGAACCAAGAGACCCAGTACTTC. Protein product: CASSRYRNQETQYF.

This clonotype was recorded at least ten times. The chain combines TRBV2 with TRBJ1-5; no clear D. Germline V gene data show CDR1 as SNHLY and CDR2 as FYNNEI. The CDR3 has 12 amino acids. Trimming pared 3 bases from V and 7 bases from J, leaving 7 bases between. CDR3 protein: CASSERSQPQHF. The CDR3 DNA is TGTGCCAGCAGTGAGCGGAGCCAGCCCCAGCATTTT.